This T cell receptor beta chain was observed in a study of Graves' ophthalmopathy and Graves' hyperthyroidism. Background on the study: Samples of peripheral blood were obtained at initial diagnosis, prior to treatment of any kind.

The length of the CDR3 is 11 residues. From germline, CDR1 is SQVTM and CDR2 ANQGSEA. Trimming pared 4 bases from V and 2 bases from J, leaving 5 bases between. Scientists amplified the TCR beta CDR3 regions from RNA transcripts. The library came from an HTBI-primed first-round RT-PCR and a second-round multiplex PCR. TCRdb re-derived calls from the multiplex PCR reads in MiXCR, one entry per CDR3 protein. The sample holds under 800,000 distinct CDR3 sequences, around a fifth seen once. This chain joins TRBV29-1 and TRBJ2-5; no clear D gene. The receptor was isolated from a woman under 30 with stable Graves' hyperthyroidism. Some clones in this sample may be carry-over from other donors' samples. Sequencing was carried out using peripheral blood. Here the CDR3 reads CSVVGQETQYF. CDR3 DNA: TGCAGCGTTGTAGGGCAAGAGACCCAGTACTTC.